A single sample gave rise to the 5 T cell receptor beta chains below, sequenced in a study of blood T cell repertoires in COVID-19. Profiling relied on immunoSEQ multiplex PCR, and the TCRdb table lists in-frame clones only, not all of them. The sample has around 260,000 clones; about 89% are singletons. Sequencing used peripheral blood. The source of these receptors is a man aged 30 to 39 with acute or convalescent COVID-19.

V and J are TRBV20-1 and TRBJ2-1; the match to TRBD2 covers 10 bases. V dropped 3 bases and J dropped 4; count of bases not matched to a gene: 9. This CDR3 contains 16 residues. Germline V gene data show CDR1 as DFQATT and CDR2 as SNEGSKA (reference sequence). CDR3 sequence reads: CSASATSGMDYNEQFF. The CDR3, as DNA: TGCAGTGCTAGTGCTACTAGCGGGATGGATTACAATGAGCAGTTCTTC.

CDR3 DNA: TGCGCCAGCAGCTTGTATGGGAGCACTGAAGCTTTCTTT. It codes for CASSLYGSTEAFF. The rearrangement joins TRBV5-1 to TRBJ1-1; D is unclear. Germline V gene sequence: CDR1 SGHRS, CDR2 YFSETQ. The CDR3 totals 13 residues. Deletions cut 1 base from V and 4 bases from J, with 8 bases between.

The chain is built from TRBV29-1 and TRBJ2-1; TRBD2 matches 7 bases. The CDR3 runs 12 residues. Germline CDR1 SQVTM, CDR2 ANQGSEA. Trimming removed 4 bases from V and 4 bases from J; junction bases left unmatched: 1. DNA for the CDR3: TGCAGCGTTGGCGGGGGATACAATGAGCAGTTCTTC. This gives the protein CSVGGGYNEQFF.

V is TRBV7-9 and J is TRBJ1-2; D unresolved. V dropped 1 base and J dropped 4 bases, with 7 bases sitting between them. Germline assignment: CDR1 SEHNR and CDR2 FQNEAQ (reference sequence). The CDR3 is made up of 13 amino acids. The CDR3 is CASSLGAGYGYTF. The CDR3 DNA reads as TGTGCCAGCAGCTTAGGAGCAGGCTATGGCTACACCTTC.

The chain recombines TRBV3-1 (or the pseudogene TRBV3-2) with TRBJ1-2, with 9 bases lining up with TRBD1. This CDR3 comprises 12 residues. CDR1 is LGHDT and CDR2 is YNNKEL in the germline V gene (reference sequence). The V segment lost 7 bases and the J segment 8 bases; nucleotides outside the gene matches: 5. CDR3 DNA: TGTGCCAGCACAGGGACAGGGCAAGGCTACACCTTC. Protein product: CASTGTGQGYTF.